The entry below gives a single T cell receptor beta chain sequence along with its context. Its antigen is unknown. Per-base quality was not reported, and no clone a single base away is much larger than it. The germline V gene (reference sequence) supplies CDR1 SEHNR and CDR2 FQNEAQ. Spanning cysteine to phenylalanine, the CDR3 consists of 15 amino acids. Only CDR3 DNA remains: 45 bases, in frame from the first base. V and J are trimmed by 1 base and 5 bases, and the gene matches miss 3 bases of the junction. This sample was included in a study of blood T cell repertoires in COVID-19 (dated by TCRdb to the early 2020s). Some background on the complete study: Samples covering the acute and convalescent phases of COVID-19 were provided by collaborators in the United States, Italy and Spain. The prospective study material was composed of cDNA or gDNA derived from T cells, B-cell-depleted T cells, or PBMCs. Subjects who had been exposed to COVID-19, were actively infected with it, or had recovered from it provided the deeply sampled blood TCRbeta repertoires that made up the dataset. The repertoires were made available in a free public database intended to serve as a resource for research on the immune response to SARS-CoV-2. Samples came from the ongoing ImmuneRACE study (first 160 participants) plus 1,254 subjects from 6 global collaborators. The sample metadata nearly always contained a de-identified subject ID, COVID-19 status, age in years and sex. Where available, HLA class I and class II types were taken from metadata supplied by the sample provider and were not determined by assay-based typing. Results the study describes overall, beyond this receptor: How much clinical and demographic metadata was included differed by source and by participant, and the metadata was provided uncurated.

TCRbeta CDR3 regions were amplified from genomic DNA by means of the immunoSEQ Assay, a bias-controlled multiplex PCR. The paper's data handling went like this. Within the assay, amplification of reference gene primers was used to estimate how many nucleated cells each sample contained. To quantify the absolute abundance of each unique TCRbeta CDR3 rearrangement, sequence reads were collapsed and filtered. For each sample, productive Simpson clonality was calculated by taking the square root of Simpson's diversity index across productive rearrangements. Imported from immuneACCESS, the table was reduced by TCRdb to in-frame sequences with V and J called. These copies leave out some clones; in studies compared against another copy, an unresolved V gene accounts for under half, and the cause of the remainder is not known. V and J calls and clone size are given by that table; D and trimming were obtained from the DNA. In all, the sample holds roughly 100,000 clones, and under 90% of those were seen once. Roughly two fifths of the sample belongs to the ten largest clones.

Collaborating institutions collected whole blood in K2EDTA tubes following their own protocols. For TCRbeta analysis, collaborators shipped samples in one of three forms: frozen whole blood, isolated PBMCs, or DNA extracted from either of those sample types. The TCR sequence derives from an older man with acute or convalescent COVID-19. This sequence uses TRBV7-9 and TRBJ2-1, and 9 junction bases match TRBD2. Source material: peripheral blood. The bases are TGTGCCAGCAGCTTAGGGCCTAGCGGGAACAATGAGCAGTTCTTC. Translated, it reads CASSLGPSGNNEQFF. The full variable domain, completed from the reference TRBV7-9 and TRBJ2-1 proteins outside the CDR3, reads DTGVSQNPRHKITKRGQNVTFRCDPISEHNRLYWYRQTLGQGPEFLTYFQNEAQLEKSRLLSDRFSAERPKGSFSTLEIQRTEQGDSAMYLCASSLGPSGNNEQFFGPGTRLTVL.